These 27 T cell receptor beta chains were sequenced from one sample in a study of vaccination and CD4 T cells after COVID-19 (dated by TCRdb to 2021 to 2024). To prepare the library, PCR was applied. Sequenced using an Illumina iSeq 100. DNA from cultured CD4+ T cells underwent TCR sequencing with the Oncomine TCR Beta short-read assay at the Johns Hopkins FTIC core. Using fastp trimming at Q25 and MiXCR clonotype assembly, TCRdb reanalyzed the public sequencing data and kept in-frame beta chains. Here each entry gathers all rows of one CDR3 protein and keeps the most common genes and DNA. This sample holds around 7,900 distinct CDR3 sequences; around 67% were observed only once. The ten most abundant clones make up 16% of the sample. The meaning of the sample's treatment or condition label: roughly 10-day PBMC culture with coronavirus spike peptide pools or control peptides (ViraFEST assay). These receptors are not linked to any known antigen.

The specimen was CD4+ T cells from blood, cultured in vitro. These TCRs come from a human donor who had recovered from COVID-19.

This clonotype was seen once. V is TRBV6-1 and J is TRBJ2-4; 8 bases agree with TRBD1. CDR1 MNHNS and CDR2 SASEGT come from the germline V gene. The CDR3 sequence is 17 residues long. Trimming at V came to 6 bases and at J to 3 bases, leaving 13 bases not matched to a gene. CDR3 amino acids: CASRPPQQGVGKNIQYF. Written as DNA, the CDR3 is TGTGCCAGCAGGCCCCCTCAACAGGGGGTAGGCAAAAACATTCAGTACTTC.

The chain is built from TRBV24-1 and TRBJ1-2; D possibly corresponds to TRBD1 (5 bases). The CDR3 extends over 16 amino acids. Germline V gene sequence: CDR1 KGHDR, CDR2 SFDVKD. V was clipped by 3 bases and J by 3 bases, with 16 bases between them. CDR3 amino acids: CATSDGVRGADYGYTF. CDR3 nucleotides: TGTGCCACCAGTGATGGGGTCAGAGGGGCTGACTATGGCTACACCTTC.

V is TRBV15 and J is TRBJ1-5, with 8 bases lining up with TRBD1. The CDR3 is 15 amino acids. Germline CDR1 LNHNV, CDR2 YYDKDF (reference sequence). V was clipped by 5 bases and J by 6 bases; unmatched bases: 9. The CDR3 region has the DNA TGTGCCACCAGCCGATTCACAGGGGGAACTCAGCCCCAGCATTTT. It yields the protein CATSRFTGGTQPQHF.

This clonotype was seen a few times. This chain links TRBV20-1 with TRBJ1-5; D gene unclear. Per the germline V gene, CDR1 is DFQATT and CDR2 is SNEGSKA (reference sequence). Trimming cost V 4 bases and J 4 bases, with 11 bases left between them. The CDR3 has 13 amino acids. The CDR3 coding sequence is TGCAGTGCTAAAAGGGAGATGAATCAGCCCCAGCATTTT. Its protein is CSAKREMNQPQHF.

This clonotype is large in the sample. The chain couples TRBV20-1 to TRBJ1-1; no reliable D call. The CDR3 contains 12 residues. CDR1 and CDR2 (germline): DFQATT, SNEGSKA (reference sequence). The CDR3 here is CRVPDRPVGAFF. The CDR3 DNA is TGCAGAGTCCCGGACCGACCAGTGGGGGCTTTCTTT.

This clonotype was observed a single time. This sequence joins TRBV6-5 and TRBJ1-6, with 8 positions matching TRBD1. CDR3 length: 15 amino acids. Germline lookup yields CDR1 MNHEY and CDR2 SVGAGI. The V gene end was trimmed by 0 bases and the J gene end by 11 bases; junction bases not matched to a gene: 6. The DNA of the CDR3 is TGTGCCAGCAGTTACTCGGACAGGGTATCGACACCCCTCCACTTT. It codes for CASSYSDRVSTPLHF.

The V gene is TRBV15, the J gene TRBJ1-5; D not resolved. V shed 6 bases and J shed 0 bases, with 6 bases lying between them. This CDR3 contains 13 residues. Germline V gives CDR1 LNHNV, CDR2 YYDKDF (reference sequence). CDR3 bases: TGTGCCACCAGTCCAGGTAGCAATCAGCCCCAGCATTTT. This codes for CATSPGSNQPQHF.

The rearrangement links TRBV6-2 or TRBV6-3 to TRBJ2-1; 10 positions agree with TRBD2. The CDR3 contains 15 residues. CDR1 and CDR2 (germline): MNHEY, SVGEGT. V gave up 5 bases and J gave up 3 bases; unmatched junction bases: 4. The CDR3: CASSTSGKYYNEQFF. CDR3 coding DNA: TGTGCCAGCAGTACTAGCGGGAAATACTACAATGAGCAGTTCTTC.

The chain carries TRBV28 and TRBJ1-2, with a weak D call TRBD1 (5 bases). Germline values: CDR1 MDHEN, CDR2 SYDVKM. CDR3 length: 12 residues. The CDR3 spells CALRRAGGFYTF. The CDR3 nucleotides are TGTGCTCTACGCCGGGCCGGGGGGTTTTACACCTTC.

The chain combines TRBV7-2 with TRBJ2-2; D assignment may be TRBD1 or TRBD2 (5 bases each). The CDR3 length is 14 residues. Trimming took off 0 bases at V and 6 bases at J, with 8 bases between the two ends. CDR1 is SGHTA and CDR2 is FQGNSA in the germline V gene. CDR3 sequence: CASSLAQGAGELFF. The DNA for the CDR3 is TGTGCCAGCAGCTTAGCGCAGGGAGCCGGGGAGCTGTTTTTT.

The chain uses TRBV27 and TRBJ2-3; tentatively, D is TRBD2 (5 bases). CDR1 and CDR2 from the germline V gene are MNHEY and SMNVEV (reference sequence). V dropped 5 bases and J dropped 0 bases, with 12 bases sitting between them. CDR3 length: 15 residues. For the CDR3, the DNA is TGTGCCAGCAGTCGGTCGTGGACTAGCACAGATACGCAGTATTTT. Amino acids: CASSRSWTSTDTQYF.

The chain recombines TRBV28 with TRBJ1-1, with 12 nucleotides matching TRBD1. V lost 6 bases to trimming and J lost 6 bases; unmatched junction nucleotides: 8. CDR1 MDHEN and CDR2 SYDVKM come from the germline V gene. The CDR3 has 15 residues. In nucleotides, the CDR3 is TGTGCCAGCAGCCGGTGGGACAGGGGGCTCTCTGAAGCTTTCTTT. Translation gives CASSRWDRGLSEAFF.

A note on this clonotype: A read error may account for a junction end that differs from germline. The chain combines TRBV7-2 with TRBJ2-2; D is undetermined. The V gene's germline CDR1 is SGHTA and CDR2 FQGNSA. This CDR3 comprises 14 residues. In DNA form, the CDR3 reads TGTGCCAGCAGCTTAGGCCGGAACCCCGGGGAGCTGTTTTTT. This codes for CASSLGRNPGELFF.

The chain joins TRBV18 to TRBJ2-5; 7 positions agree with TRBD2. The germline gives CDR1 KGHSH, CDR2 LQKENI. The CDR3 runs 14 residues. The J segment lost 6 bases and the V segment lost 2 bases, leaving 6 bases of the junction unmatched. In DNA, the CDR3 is TGTGCCAGCTCACCAGGGACTATCCAGAAGACCCAGTACTTC. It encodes CASSPGTIQKTQYF. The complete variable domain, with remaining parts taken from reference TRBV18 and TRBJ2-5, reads NAGVMQNPRHLVRRRGQEARLRCSPMKGHSHVYWYRQLPEEGLKFMVYLQKENIIDESGMPKERFSAEFPKEGPSILRIQQVVRGDSAAYFCASSPGTIQKTQYFGPGTRLLVL.

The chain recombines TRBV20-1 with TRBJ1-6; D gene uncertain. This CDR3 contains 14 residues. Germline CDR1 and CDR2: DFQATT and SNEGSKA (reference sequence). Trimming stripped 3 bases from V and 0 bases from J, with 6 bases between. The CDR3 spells CSASVSSYNSPLHF. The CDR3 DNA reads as TGCAGTGCTAGCGTGAGCTCCTATAATTCACCCCTCCACTTT.

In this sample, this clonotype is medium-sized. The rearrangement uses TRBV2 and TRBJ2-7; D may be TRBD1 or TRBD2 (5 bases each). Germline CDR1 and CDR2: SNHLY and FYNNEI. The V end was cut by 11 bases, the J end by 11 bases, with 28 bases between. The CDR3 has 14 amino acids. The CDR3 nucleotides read TGTGCCGCCTCCAAGCAGGGACGCAATACTGAGGAGTACTTC. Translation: CAASKQGRNTEEYF.

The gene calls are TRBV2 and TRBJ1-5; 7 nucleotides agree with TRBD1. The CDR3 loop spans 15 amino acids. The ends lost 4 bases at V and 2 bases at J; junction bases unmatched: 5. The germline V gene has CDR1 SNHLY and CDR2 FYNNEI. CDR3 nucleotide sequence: TGTGCCAGCAGTGCGGAGGGGGCACGCAATCAGCCCCAGCATTTT. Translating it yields CASSAEGARNQPQHF.

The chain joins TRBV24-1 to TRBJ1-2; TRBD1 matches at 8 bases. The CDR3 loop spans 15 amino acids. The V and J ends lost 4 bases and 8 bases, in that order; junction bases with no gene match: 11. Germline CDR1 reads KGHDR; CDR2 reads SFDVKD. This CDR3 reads CATSDHSTGVGGYTF. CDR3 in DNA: TGTGCCACCAGTGACCATTCGACAGGGGTAGGAGGCTACACCTTC.

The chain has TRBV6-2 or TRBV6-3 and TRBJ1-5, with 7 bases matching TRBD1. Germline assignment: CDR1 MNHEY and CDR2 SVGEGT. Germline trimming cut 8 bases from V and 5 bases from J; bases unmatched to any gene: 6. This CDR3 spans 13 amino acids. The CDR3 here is CASVTGMYQPQHF. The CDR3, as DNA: TGTGCCAGCGTGACAGGGATGTATCAGCCCCAGCATTTT.

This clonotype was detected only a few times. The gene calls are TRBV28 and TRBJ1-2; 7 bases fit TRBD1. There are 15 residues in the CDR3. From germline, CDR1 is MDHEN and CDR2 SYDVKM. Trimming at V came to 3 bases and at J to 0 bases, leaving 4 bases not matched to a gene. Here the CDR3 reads CASSLRGPANYGYTF. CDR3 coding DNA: TGTGCCAGCAGTTTGAGGGGGCCAGCTAACTATGGCTACACCTTC.

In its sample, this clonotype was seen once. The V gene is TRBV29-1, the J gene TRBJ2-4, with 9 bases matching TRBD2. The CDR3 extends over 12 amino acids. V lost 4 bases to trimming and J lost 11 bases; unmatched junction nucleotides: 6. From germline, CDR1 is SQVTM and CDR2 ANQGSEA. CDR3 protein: CSVVLREGFQYF. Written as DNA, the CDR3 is TGCAGCGTTGTGCTGCGGGAGGGTTTTCAGTACTTC.

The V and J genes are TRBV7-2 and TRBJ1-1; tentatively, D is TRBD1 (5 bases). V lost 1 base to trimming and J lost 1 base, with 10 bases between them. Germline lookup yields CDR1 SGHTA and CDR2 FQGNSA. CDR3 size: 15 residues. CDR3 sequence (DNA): TGTGCCAGCAGCTTAGAAGGCAGGGCGAACACTGAAGCTTTCTTT. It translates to CASSLEGRANTEAFF.

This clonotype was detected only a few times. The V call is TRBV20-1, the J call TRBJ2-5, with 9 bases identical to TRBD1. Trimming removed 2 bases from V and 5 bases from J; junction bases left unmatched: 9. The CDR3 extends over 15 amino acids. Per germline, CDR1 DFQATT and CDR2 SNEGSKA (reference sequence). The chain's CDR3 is CSARPWTGVEETQYF. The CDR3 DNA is TGCAGTGCTAGACCGTGGACAGGGGTGGAGGAGACCCAGTACTTC.

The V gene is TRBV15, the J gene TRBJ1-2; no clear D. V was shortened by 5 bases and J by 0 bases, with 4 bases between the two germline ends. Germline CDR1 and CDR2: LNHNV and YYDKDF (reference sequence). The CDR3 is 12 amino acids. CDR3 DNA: TGTGCCACCAGCGGAACTAACTATGGCTACACCTTC. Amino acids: CATSGTNYGYTF.

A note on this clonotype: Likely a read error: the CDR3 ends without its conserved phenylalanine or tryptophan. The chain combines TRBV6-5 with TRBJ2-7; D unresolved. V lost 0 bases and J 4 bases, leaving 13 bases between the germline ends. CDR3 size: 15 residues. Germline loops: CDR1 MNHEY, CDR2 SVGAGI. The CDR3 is CASSYSLRHLYEQYI. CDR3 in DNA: TGTGCCAGCAGTTACTCGTTGAGACACCTTTACGAGCAGTACATC.

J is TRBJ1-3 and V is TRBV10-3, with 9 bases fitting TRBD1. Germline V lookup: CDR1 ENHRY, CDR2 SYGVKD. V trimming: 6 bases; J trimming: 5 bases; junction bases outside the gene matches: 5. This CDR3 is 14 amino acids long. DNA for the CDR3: TGTGCCATCAGCACAGGGACAGGGAGAAACACCATATATTTT. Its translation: CAISTGTGRNTIYF.

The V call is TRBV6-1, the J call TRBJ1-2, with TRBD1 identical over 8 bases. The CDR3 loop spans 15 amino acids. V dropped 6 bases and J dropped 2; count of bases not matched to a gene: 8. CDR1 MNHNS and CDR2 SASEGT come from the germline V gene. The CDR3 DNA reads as TGTGCCAGCAGATCAGGGGGCTCGGGGAACTATGGCTACACCTTC. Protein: CASRSGGSGNYGYTF.